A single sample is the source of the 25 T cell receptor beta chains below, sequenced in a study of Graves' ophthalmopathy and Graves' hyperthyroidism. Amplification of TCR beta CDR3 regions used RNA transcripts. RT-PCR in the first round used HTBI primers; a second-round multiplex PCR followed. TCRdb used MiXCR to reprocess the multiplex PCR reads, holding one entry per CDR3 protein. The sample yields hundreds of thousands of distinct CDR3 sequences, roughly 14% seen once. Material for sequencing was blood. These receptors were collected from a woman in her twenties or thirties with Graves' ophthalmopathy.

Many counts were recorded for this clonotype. As DNA, the CDR3 is TGCGCCAGCAGCTTGGAGCCCCACGAGCAGTACTTC. Protein product: CASSLEPHEQYF. The chain recombines TRBV5-1 with TRBJ2-7, with unresolved D. V shed 0 bases and J shed 5 bases, with 6 bases lying between them. This CDR3 contains 12 residues. Germline CDR1 and CDR2: SGHRS and YFSETQ.

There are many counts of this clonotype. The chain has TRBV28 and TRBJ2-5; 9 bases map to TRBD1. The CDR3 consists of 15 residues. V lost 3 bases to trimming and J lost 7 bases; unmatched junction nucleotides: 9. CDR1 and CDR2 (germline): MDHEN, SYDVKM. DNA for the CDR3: TGTGCCAGCAGTTTCAACCGACAGGGGGTCGCGACCCAGTACTTC. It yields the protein CASSFNRQGVATQYF. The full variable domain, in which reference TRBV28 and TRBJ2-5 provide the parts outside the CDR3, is DVKVTQSSRYLVKRTGEKVFLECVQDMDHENMFWYRQDPGLGLRLIYFSYDVKMKEKGDIPEGYSVSREKKERFSLILESASTNQTSMYLCASSFNRQGVATQYFGPGTRLLVL.

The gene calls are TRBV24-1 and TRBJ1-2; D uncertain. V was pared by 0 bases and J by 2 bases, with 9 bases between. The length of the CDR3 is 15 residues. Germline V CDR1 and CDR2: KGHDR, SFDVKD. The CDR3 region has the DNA TGTGCCACCAGTGATTTGGAGGACGGAAACTATGGCTACACCTTC. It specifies CATSDLEDGNYGYTF.

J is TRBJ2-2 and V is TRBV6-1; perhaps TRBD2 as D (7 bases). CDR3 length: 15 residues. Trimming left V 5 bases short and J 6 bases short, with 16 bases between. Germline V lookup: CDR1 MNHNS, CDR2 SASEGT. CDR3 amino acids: CASSRGRGKAGELFF. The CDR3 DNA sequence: TGTGCCAGCAGTAGGGGGAGGGGGAAGGCCGGGGAGCTGTTTTTT.

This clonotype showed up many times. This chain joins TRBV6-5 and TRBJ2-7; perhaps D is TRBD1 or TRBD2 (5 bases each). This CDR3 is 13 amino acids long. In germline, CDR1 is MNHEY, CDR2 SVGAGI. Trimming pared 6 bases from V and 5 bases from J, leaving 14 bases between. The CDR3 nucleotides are TGTGCCAGCAGCCGGACTTGGGGCCACGAGCAGTACTTC. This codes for CASSRTWGHEQYF.

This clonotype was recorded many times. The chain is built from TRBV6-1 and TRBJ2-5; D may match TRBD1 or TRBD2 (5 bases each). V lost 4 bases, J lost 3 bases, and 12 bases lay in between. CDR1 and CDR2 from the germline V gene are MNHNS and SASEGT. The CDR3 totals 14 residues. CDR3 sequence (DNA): TGTGCCAGCAGTGCCGGGACGGCCAAAGAGACCCAGTACTTC. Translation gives CASSAGTAKETQYF.

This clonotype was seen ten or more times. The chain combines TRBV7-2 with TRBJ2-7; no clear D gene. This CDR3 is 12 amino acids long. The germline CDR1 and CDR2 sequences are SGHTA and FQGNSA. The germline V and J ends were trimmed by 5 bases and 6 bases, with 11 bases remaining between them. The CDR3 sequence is CASSKLGPEQYF. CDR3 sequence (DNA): TGTGCCAGCAGCAAGCTAGGGCCCGAGCAGTACTTC.

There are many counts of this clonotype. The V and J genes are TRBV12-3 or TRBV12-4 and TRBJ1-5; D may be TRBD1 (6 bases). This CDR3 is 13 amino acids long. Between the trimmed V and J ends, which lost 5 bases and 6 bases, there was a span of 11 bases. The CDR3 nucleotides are TGTGCCAGCAGTCCACAGGGTATTCAGCCCCAGCATTTT. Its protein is CASSPQGIQPQHF.

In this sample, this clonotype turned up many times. The CDR3 loop is CASRQGSSSTEAFF. CDR3 sequence (DNA): TGCGCCAGCCGACAGGGTTCGAGTAGCACTGAAGCTTTCTTT. V is TRBV5-1 and J is TRBJ1-1, with 7 nucleotides matching TRBD1. V lost 7 bases, J lost 4 bases, and 10 bases stayed unmatched. The CDR3 runs 14 residues. CDR1 SGHRS and CDR2 YFSETQ come from the germline V gene. Using reference TRBV5-1 and TRBJ1-1 for the parts outside the CDR3, the full variable domain is KAGVTQTPRYLIKTRGQQVTLSCSPISGHRSVSWYQQTPGQGLQFLFEYFSETQRNKGNFPGRFSGRQFSNSRSEMNVSTLELGDSALYLCASRQGSSSTEAFFGQGTRLTVV.

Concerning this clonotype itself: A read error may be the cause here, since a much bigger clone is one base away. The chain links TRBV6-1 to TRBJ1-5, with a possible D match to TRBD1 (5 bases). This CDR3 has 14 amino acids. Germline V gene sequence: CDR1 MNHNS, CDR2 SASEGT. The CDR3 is CAGSVDRSNQPQHF. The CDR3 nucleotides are TGTGCCGGCAGTGTCGACAGAAGCAATCAGCCCCAGCATTTT.

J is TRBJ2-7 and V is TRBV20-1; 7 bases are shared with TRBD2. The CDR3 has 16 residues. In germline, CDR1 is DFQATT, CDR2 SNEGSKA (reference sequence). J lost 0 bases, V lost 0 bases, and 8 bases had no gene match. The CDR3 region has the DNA TGCAGTGCTAGAGAGGCCGCGGGGGTGCGCTCCTACGAGCAGTACTTC. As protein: CSAREAAGVRSYEQYF.

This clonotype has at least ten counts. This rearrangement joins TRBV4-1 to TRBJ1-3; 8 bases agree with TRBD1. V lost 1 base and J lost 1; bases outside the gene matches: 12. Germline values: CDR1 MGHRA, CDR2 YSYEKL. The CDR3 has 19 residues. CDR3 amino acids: CASSQGTGSSRGSGNTIYF. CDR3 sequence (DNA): TGCGCCAGCAGCCAAGGGACAGGGTCTTCTCGGGGGTCTGGAAACACCATATATTTT.

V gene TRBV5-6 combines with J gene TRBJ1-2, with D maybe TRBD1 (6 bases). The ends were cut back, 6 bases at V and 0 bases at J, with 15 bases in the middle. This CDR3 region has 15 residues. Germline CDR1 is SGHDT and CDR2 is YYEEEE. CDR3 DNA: TGTGCCAGCATCTTACAGGGAGTCCCTAACTATGGCTACACCTTC. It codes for CASILQGVPNYGYTF.

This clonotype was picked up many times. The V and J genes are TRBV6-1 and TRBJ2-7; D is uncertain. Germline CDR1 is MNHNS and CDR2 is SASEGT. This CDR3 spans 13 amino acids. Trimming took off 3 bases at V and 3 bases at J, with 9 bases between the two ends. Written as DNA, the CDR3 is TGTGCCAGCAGTGATAGGCCGCACTACGAGCAGTACTTC. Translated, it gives CASSDRPHYEQYF.

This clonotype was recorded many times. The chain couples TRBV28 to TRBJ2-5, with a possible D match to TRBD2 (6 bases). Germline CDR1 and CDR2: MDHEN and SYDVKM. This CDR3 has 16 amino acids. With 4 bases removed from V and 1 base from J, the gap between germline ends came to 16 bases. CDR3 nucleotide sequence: TGTGCCAGCAGTTGGGGCGGGGAACCTCTCCAAGAGACCCAGTACTTC. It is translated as CASSWGGEPLQETQYF.

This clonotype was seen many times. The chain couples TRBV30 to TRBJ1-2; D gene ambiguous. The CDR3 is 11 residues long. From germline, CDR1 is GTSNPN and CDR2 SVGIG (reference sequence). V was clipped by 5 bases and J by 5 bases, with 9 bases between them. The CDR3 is CAWERLYGYTF. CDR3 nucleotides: TGTGCCTGGGAGAGGCTATATGGCTACACCTTC.

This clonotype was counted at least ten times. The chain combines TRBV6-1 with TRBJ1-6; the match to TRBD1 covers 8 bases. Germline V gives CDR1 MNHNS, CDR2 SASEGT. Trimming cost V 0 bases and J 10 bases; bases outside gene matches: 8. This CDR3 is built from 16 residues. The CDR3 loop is CASSEAPDRGRSPLHF. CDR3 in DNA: TGTGCCAGCAGTGAAGCTCCAGACAGGGGAAGGTCACCCCTCCACTTT.

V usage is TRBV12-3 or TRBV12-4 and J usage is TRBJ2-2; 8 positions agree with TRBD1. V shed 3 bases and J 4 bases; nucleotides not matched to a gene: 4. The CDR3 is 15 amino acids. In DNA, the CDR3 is TGTGCCAGCAGTTTGAATCAGGGGGCCACCGGGGAGCTGTTTTTT. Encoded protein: CASSLNQGATGELFF.

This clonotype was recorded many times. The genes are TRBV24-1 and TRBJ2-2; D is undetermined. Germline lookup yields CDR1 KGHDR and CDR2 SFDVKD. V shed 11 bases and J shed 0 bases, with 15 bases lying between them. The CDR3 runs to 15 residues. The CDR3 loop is CAIWEGFTNTGELFF. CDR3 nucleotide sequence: TGTGCCATCTGGGAAGGTTTCACGAACACCGGGGAGCTGTTTTTT.

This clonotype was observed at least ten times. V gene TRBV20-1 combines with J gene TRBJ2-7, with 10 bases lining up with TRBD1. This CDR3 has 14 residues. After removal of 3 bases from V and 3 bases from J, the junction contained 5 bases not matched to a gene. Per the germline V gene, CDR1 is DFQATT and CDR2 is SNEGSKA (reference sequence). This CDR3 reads CSASPRDRGYEQYF. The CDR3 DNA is TGCAGTGCTAGTCCTCGGGACAGGGGCTACGAGCAGTACTTC.

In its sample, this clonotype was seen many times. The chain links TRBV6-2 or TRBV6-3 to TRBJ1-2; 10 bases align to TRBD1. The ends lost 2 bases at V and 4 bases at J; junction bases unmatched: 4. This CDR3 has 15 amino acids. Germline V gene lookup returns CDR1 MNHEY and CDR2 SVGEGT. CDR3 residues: CASSYTGTGAYGYTF. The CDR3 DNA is TGTGCCAGCAGTTACACCGGGACAGGGGCCTATGGCTACACCTTC.

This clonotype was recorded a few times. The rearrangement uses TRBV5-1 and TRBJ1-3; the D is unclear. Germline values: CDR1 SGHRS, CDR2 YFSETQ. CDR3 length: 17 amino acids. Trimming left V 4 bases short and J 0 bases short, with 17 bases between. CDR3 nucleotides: TGCGCCAGCAGCCACACGGGAAAGGAGGACTCTGGAAACACCATATATTTT. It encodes CASSHTGKEDSGNTIYF.

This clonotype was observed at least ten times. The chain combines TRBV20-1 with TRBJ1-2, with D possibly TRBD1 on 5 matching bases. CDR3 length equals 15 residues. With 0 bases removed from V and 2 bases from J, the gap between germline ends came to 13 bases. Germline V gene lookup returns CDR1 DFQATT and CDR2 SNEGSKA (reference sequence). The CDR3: CSARDTRAGNYGYTF. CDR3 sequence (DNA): TGCAGTGCTAGAGATACGAGGGCAGGGAACTATGGCTACACCTTC.

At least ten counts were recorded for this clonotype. The CDR3 sequence: CASSPLTVAGANVLTF. The CDR3 DNA reads as TGTGCCAGCAGCCCCCTGACAGTCGCAGGGGCCAACGTCCTGACTTTC. This sequence joins TRBV12-3 or TRBV12-4 and TRBJ2-6; possible D gene TRBD1, 5 bases. The CDR3 has 16 residues. Between the trimmed V and J ends, which lost 6 bases and 4 bases, there was a span of 16 bases.

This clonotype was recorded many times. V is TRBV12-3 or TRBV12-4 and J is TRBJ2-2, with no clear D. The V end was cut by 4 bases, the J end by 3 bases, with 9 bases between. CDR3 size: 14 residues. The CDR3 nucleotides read TGTGCCAGCAGTTCGAACCGGGACACCGGGGAGCTGTTTTTT. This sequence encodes CASSSNRDTGELFF.